This entry is about one T cell receptor beta chain. The CDR3 totals 13 residues. V shed 6 bases and J shed 5 bases, with 13 bases lying between them. CDR1 is MNHEY and CDR2 is SMNVEV in the germline V gene (reference sequence). The record originates from a study of blood T cells in healthy people across ages. Through a sample-barcoded 5' primer and a J-beta primer mix, a second PCR was run for about 6 to 11 cycles. MiXCR, run by TCRdb on the 5' RACE reads, gives a single entry per CDR3 protein. This table has roughly 800,000 distinct CDR3 sequences, around 25% appearing once. Peripheral blood, roughly 9.3 milliliters per donor, was collected. The sample was also reused in another study, on T cells of mothers and their children. That publication notes: In the second PCR, M1S primer introduced barcodes and 2-4 random bases. Mothers yielded over 9 million CDR3 reads, children about 2.8 million each.

Source material: blood. The chain combines TRBV27 with TRBJ2-5, with D tentatively TRBD1 (6 bases). This receptor was taken from a boy younger than 18 in good health. The CDR3 spells CASSPTDRETQYF. The CDR3 DNA sequence: TGTGCCAGCAGCCCCACTGACAGGGAGACCCAGTACTTC.